This T cell receptor (beta chain) was captured by sequencing in a study of T-cell memory formation after mild COVID-19. Study-wide findings and caveats: CD4+ contracting clones were found mainly in CM and EM, and CD8+ ones in EMRA. While clones contracting from day 15 to 85 were balanced between CD4 and CD8, later expanders leaned CD4+.

This clonotype was observed a few times. The antigen is unknown. The trim removed 6 bases at V and 0 bases at J, leaving 6 bases unmatched. Per germline, CDR1 SEHNR and CDR2 FQNEAQ (reference sequence). This CDR3 spans 18 amino acids. TCRdb itself ran the 5' RACE reads through MiXCR, one entry per CDR3 protein. The sample has 300,000 to 400,000 distinct CDR3 sequences, about 13% seen once; the top ten hold about a fifth. This sequence originates from a man younger than 35 who had mild COVID-19 (a few samples of this study predate the infection). Cell type and time point are not known. The rearrangement joins TRBV7-9 to TRBJ2-1; TRBD2 matches at 15 bases. The sequencing input was PBMCs or a T cell subset sorted from them (not recorded which). The DNA for the CDR3 is TGTGCCAGCAGACCCGGGACTAGCGGGGGGAGCTCCTACAATGAGCAGTTCTTC. This translates into CASRPGTSGGSSYNEQFF.